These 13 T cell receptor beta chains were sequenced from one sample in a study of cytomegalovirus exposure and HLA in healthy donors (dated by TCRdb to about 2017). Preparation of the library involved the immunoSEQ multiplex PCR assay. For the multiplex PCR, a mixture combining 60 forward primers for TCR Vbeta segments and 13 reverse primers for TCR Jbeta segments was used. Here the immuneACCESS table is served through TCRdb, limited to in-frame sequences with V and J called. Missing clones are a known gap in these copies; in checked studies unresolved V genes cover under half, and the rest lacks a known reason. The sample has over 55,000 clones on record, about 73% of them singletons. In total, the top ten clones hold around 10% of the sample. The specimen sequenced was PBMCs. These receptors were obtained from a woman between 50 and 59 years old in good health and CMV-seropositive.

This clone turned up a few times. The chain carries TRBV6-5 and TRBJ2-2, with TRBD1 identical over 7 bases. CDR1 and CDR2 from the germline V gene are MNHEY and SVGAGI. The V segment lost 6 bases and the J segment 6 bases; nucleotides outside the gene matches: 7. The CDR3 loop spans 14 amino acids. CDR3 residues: CASRDREGAGELFF. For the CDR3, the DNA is TGTGCCAGCAGAGACAGGGAAGGGGCCGGGGAGCTGTTTTTT.

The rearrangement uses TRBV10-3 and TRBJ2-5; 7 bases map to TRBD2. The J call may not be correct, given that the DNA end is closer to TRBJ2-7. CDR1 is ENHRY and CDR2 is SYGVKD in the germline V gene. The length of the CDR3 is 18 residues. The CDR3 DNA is TGTGCCATCAGTGAGGGCGGTGGGGGGGGAGAACAGAACTACGAGCAGTACTTC. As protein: CAISEGGGGGEQNYEQYF.

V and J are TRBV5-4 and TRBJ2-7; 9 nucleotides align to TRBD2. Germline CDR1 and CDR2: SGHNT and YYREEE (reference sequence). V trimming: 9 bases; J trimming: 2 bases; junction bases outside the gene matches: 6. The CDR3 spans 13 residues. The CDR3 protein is CATKAGGAYEQYF. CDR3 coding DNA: TGTGCCACCAAAGCGGGAGGCGCCTACGAGCAGTACTTC. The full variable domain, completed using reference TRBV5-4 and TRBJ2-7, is ETGVTQSPTHLIKTRGQQVTLRCSSQSGHNTVSWYQQALGQGPQFIFQYYREEENGRGNFPPRFSGLQFPNYSSELNVNALELDDSALYLCATKAGGAYEQYFGPGTRLTVT.

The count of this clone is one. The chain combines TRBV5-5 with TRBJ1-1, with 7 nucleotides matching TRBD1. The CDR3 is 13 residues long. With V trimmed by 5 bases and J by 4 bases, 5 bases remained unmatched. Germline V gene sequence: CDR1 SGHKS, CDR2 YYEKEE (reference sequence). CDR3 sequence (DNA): TGTGCCAGCAGACCTTCAGGGGGCACTGAAGCTTTCTTT. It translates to CASRPSGGTEAFF.

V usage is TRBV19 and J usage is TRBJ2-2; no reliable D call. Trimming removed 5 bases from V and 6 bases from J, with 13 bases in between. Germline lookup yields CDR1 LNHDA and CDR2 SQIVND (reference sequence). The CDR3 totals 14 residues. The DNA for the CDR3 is TGTGCCAGTAGTCCCACGGTATTAGCCGGGGAGCTGTTTTTT. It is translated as CASSPTVLAGELFF.

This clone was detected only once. CDR3 sequence reads: CASSARGFSGNTIYF. The CDR3 bases are TGTGCCAGCAGCGCTAGGGGGTTCTCTGGAAACACCATATATTTT. This chain uses TRBV9 with TRBJ1-3; possibly TRBD1 for D (6 bases). CDR3 length: 15 amino acids. V was cut by 3 bases and J by 0 bases, with 10 bases left in between. CDR1 SGDLS and CDR2 YYNGEE come from the germline V gene.

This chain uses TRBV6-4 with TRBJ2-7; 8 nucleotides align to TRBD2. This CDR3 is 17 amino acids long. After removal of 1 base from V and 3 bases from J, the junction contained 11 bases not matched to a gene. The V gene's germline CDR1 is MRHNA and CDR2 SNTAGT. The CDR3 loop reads CASSDLRIGLANYEQYF. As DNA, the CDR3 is TGTGCCAGCAGTGACTTGCGAATCGGACTAGCCAACTACGAGCAGTACTTC.

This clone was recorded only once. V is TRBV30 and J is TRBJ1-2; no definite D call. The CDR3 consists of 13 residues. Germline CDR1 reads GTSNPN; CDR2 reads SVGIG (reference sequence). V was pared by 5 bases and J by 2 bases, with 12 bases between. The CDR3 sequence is CAWVRRLNYGYTF. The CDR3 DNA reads TGTGCCTGGGTTAGGAGGCTGAACTATGGCTACACCTTC.

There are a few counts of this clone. CDR3 sequence: CASSFLSGGLYNEQFF. The CDR3 DNA reads TGTGCCAGCAGTTTTCTATCAGGGGGCCTCTACAATGAGCAGTTCTTC. This rearrangement joins TRBV28 to TRBJ2-1; 8 positions match TRBD1. CDR1 is MDHEN and CDR2 is SYDVKM in the germline V gene. The CDR3 sequence is 16 residues long. Trimming cost V 3 bases and J 3 bases; bases outside gene matches: 7. The whole variable domain, filled in from reference TRBV28 and TRBJ2-1, reads DVKVTQSSRYLVKRTGEKVFLECVQDMDHENMFWYRQDPGLGLRLIYFSYDVKMKEKGDIPEGYSVSREKKERFSLILESASTNQTSMYLCASSFLSGGLYNEQFFGPGTRLTVL.

The CDR3, as DNA: TGTGCCAGCAGATACGACATGACCTACGAGCAGTACTTC. Its protein product is CASRYDMTYEQYF. This chain joins TRBV7-2 and TRBJ2-7, with D uncertain. The CDR3 spans 13 residues. With 6 bases removed from V and 2 bases from J, the gap between germline ends came to 11 bases. CDR1 is SGHTA, CDR2 FQGNSA, per germline.

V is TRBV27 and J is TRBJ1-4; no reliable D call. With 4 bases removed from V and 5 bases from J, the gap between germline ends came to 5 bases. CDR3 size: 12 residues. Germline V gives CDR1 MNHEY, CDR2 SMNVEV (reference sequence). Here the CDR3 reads CASSSVNEKLFF. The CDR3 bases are TGTGCCAGCAGTTCCGTGAATGAAAAACTGTTTTTT.

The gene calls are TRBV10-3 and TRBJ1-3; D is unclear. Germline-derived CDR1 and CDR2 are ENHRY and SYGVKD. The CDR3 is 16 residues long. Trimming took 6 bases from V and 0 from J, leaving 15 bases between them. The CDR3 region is CAIRTTDGSSGNTIYF. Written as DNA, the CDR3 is TGTGCCATCAGAACGACCGACGGGAGCTCTGGAAACACCATATATTTT.

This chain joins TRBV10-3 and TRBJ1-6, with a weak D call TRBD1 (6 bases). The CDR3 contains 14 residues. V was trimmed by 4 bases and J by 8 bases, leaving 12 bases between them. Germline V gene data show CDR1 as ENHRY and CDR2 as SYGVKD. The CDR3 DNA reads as TGTGCCATCAGTGTTGAGGGGGGGGATTCACCCCTCCACTTT. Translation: CAISVEGGDSPLHF.